Detailed here is one TCR beta chain. Antigen: not known. Unique molecular identifiers featured in how the TCRbeta library was prepared. TCRdb used MiXCR to reprocess the PCR reads, holding one entry per CDR3 protein. Of about 420,000 distinct CDR3 sequences in the sample, roughly 15% were seen once. The record originates from a study of T-cell reconstitution after alpha-beta-depleted transplantation in children. Notes on the study in general: A year had passed since transplant, and T-cell counts and diversity by then came mostly from newly produced T cells. In some patients, recipient T cells and intrathymic progenitors surviving conditioning explained high day-60 diversity. In patients about two months after transplant, alpha-beta T cells reportedly arose from several hundred expanded graft clones.

Germline V gives CDR1 MDHEN, CDR2 SYDVKM. This CDR3 region has 13 residues. V lost 7 bases to trimming and J lost 4 bases, with 13 bases between them. The input for sequencing was PBMCs, mostly from graft donor cells, taken 360 days after TCRalphabeta/CD19-depleted stem cell transplant. The chain couples TRBV28 to TRBJ1-2; no definite D call. This TCR was sampled from a boy less than two years old who had a stem cell transplant for Wiskott-Aldrich syndrome, so the T cells may come from the graft donor. The CDR3 nucleotides are TGTGCCAGCAACACCCCGGGCCGCTATGGCTACACCTTC. Protein sequence: CASNTPGRYGYTF.